Listed here are 32 T cell receptor beta chains from one sample, sequenced in a study of CD8+ T cells in alopecia areata. RNA was isolated and reverse transcribed to cDNA, the sequencing template. TCRdb keeps only in-frame clones here, not all; method: immunoSEQ multiplex PCR. This repertoire shows roughly 73,000 clones, over 25% found once; its top ten account for about 15%. The treatment was: oral pan-JAK inhibitor, 5-10 mg twice daily. The source material was CD8+ T cells sorted from blood, sampled at week 4, from a patient treated with tofacitinib. The origin of the receptors is a human donor with alopecia areata.

This chain connects TRBV7-9 to TRBJ2-3, with a weak D call TRBD2 (5 bases). There are 17 residues in the CDR3. Germline lookup yields CDR1 SEHNR and CDR2 FQNEAQ (reference sequence). V lost 3 bases and J lost 2, with 18 bases in between. CDR3 in amino acids: CASSLNNLAAFTDTQYF. DNA of the CDR3: TGTGCCAGCAGCTTGAATAACCTAGCAGCCTTCACAGATACGCAGTATTTT. The full variable domain, completed using reference TRBV7-9 and TRBJ2-3, is DTGVSQNPRHKITKRGQNVTFRCDPISEHNRLYWYRQTLGQGPEFLTYFQNEAQLEKSRLLSDRFSAERPKGSFSTLEIQRTEQGDSAMYLCASSLNNLAAFTDTQYFGPGTRLTVL.

This clone appeared many times. The CDR3 sequence: CAIGGGLNTEAFF. Written as DNA, the CDR3 is TGTGCCATCGGAGGGGGGTTGAACACTGAAGCTTTCTTT. The rearrangement uses TRBV10-3 and TRBJ1-1, with D tentatively TRBD1 (6 bases). CDR3 length equals 13 residues. Per the germline V gene, CDR1 is ENHRY and CDR2 is SYGVKD. With 8 bases removed from V and 0 bases from J, the gap between germline ends came to 10 bases.

The chain combines TRBV30 with TRBJ2-3; no firm D call. Between the trimmed V and J ends, which lost 4 bases and 2 bases, there was a span of 28 bases. Germline CDR1 reads GTSNPN; CDR2 reads SVGIG (reference sequence). There are 19 residues in the CDR3. The CDR3 DNA reads as TGTGCCTGGACCTCGACGTCGCGAACTACCTCCGCATACACAGATACGCAGTATTTT. Translated, it gives CAWTSTSRTTSAYTDTQYF.

This clone was seen more than once but under ten times. The V call is TRBV5-6, the J call TRBJ2-7, with D possibly called TRBD1 or TRBD2 (5 bases each). Trimming removed 2 bases from V and 0 bases from J, with 9 bases in between. Germline CDR1 reads SGHDT; CDR2 reads YYEEEE. The CDR3 length is 14 residues. CDR3 sequence (DNA): TGTGCCAGCAGCTTTACGAGGGGCTCCTACGAGCAGTACTTC. Encoded protein: CASSFTRGSYEQYF.

The chain uses TRBV9 and TRBJ1-1, with D unresolved. The CDR3 length is 13 residues. Trimming cost V 3 bases and J 3 bases, with 9 bases left between them. CDR1 is SGDLS and CDR2 is YYNGEE in the germline V gene. The chain's CDR3 is CASSAGRYTEAFF. The CDR3 coding sequence is TGTGCCAGCAGCGCGGGCCGTTACACTGAAGCTTTCTTT.

This clone was observed a handful of times. The chain employs TRBV29-1 and TRBJ2-2; tentative D call: TRBD2 (7 bases). This CDR3 is 16 amino acids long. Germline V gene lookup returns CDR1 SQVTM and CDR2 ANQGSEA. The ends were cut back, 7 bases at V and 0 bases at J, with 18 bases in the middle. The CDR3 here is CSAGHLGGPNTGELFF. CDR3 nucleotide sequence: TGCAGCGCTGGGCACCTGGGGGGGCCGAACACCGGGGAGCTGTTTTTT.

This clone appeared a few times. Without the conserved terminal phenylalanine or tryptophan, this CDR3 likely stems from a read error. The V gene is TRBV27, the J gene TRBJ1-2; no firm D call. Germline loops: CDR1 MNHEY, CDR2 SMNVEV (reference sequence). The CDR3 length is 15 residues. V lost 5 bases and J lost 2, with 15 bases in between. CDR3 DNA sequence: TGTGCCAGCAGTCCACCTGGCAGGAAGAACTATGGCTACACCCTC. Translation gives CASSPPGRKNYGYTL.

V usage is TRBV29-1 and J usage is TRBJ2-7; maybe TRBD2 (5 bases). The germline V gene encodes CDR1 SQVTM and CDR2 ANQGSEA. This CDR3 comprises 10 residues. V gave up 8 bases and J gave up 7 bases, with 12 bases separating them. For the CDR3, the DNA is TGCAGCTTCCTCTCGGGGGAGCAGTACTTC. It is translated as CSFLSGEQYF.

This chain uses TRBV7-9 with TRBJ2-5; TRBD2 agrees at 8 bases. CDR1 and CDR2 (germline): SEHNR, FQNEAQ (reference sequence). V lost 5 bases and J lost 5; bases outside the gene matches: 4. This CDR3 is 13 amino acids long. CDR3 loop: CASSVGTRETQYF. The CDR3 region has the DNA TGTGCCAGCAGCGTAGGGACTAGGGAGACCCAGTACTTC.

This clone appeared a few times. The J gene is TRBJ2-5, the V gene TRBV29-1; D ambiguous. V shed 5 bases and J shed 5 bases, with 12 bases lying between them. The CDR3 runs to 12 residues. Looked up from germline, CDR1 is SQVTM and CDR2 is ANQGSEA. DNA for the CDR3: TGCAGCGTTATTGATTTGTGGGAGACCCAGTACTTC. Translation gives CSVIDLWETQYF. The variable domain in full, with the rest retrieved from reference TRBV29-1 and TRBJ2-5, is SAVISQKPSRDICQRGTSLTIQCQVDSQVTMMFWYRQQPGQSLTLIATANQGSEATYESGFVIDKFPISRPNLTFSTLTVSNMSPEDSSIYLCSVIDLWETQYFGPGTRLLVL.

The chain uses TRBV10-1 and TRBJ2-1, with D maybe TRBD2 (6 bases). Trimming cost V 7 bases and J 9 bases, with 16 bases left between them. The V gene's germline CDR1 is WNHNN and CDR2 SYGVQD (reference sequence). The CDR3 spans 13 residues. The CDR3 bases are TGCGCCAGCAAGGAGGGCCTGGTAGGTGAGCAGTTCTTC. This translates into CASKEGLVGEQFF.

This clone was seen only a few times. The chain joins TRBV29-1 to TRBJ1-2; D not certain. The germline V and J ends were trimmed by 5 bases and 7 bases, with 20 bases remaining between them. The CDR3 has 14 residues. Germline V CDR1 and CDR2: SQVTM, ANQGSEA. CDR3 sequence reads: CSVLEPYSASGYTF. In DNA, the CDR3 is TGCAGCGTTCTAGAACCCTACAGCGCGAGTGGCTACACCTTC.

This clone was counted ten times or more. This chain joins TRBV27 and TRBJ2-3; D possibly matches TRBD1 or TRBD2 (5 bases each). V dropped 4 bases and J dropped 2 bases, with 7 bases sitting between them. CDR1 is MNHEY, CDR2 SMNVEV, per germline (reference sequence). The CDR3 covers 13 residues. CDR3 in DNA: TGTGCCAGCAGTTGGGACGACACAGATACGCAGTATTTT. Translating gives CASSWDDTDTQYF.

This chain links TRBV7-9 with TRBJ2-5; D might be TRBD1 (6 bases). The CDR3 extends over 13 amino acids. Germline-derived CDR1 and CDR2 are SEHNR and FQNEAQ (reference sequence). The V end was cut by 5 bases, the J end by 5 bases, with 12 bases between. CDR3 region: CASSTTGRETQYF. The CDR3 bases are TGTGCCAGCAGCACGACAGGACGGGAGACCCAGTACTTC.

The CDR3 reads CSVSGALSGANVLTF. The CDR3 coding sequence is TGCAGCGTTTCAGGGGCCCTCTCTGGGGCCAACGTCCTGACTTTC. The chain joins TRBV29-1 to TRBJ2-6; TRBD1 is a possible D gene (6 bases). V shed 5 bases and J shed 0 bases, with 11 bases lying between them. This CDR3 is built from 15 residues. CDR1 and CDR2 (germline): SQVTM, ANQGSEA.

The chain links TRBV7-9 to TRBJ2-7; a possible D gene is TRBD1 (6 bases). Germline CDR1 reads SEHNR; CDR2 reads FQNEAQ (reference sequence). The V gene lost 7 bases and the J gene lost 0 bases, with 13 bases spanning the gap. This CDR3 spans 14 amino acids. This chain's CDR3 is CASTGAGDSYEQYF. CDR3 nucleotides: TGTGCCAGCACCGGGGCAGGGGACTCCTACGAGCAGTACTTC.

The rearrangement links TRBV27 to TRBJ1-1; TRBD1 is a possible D gene (6 bases). V was cut by 2 bases and J by 7 bases, with 17 bases left in between. Germline CDR1 reads MNHEY; CDR2 reads SMNVEV (reference sequence). This CDR3 comprises 15 residues. CDR3: CASSLRPGGPLEAFF. CDR3 sequence (DNA): TGTGCCAGCAGTTTACGTCCTGGGGGCCCGCTTGAAGCTTTCTTT.

The chain carries TRBV2 and TRBJ1-5; D not certain. With 6 bases removed from V and 3 bases from J, the gap between germline ends came to 9 bases. Germline CDR1 reads SNHLY; CDR2 reads FYNNEI. There are 13 residues in the CDR3. For the CDR3, the DNA is TGTGCCAGCAGAGACATGCCCAATCAGCCCCAGCATTTT. This translates into CASRDMPNQPQHF.

Only a few counts were recorded for this clone. This chain joins TRBV29-1 and TRBJ2-7; TRBD1 is a possible D gene (6 bases). The CDR3 is 13 amino acids. CDR1 SQVTM and CDR2 ANQGSEA come from the germline V gene. The V gene lost 6 bases and the J gene lost 2 bases, with 14 bases spanning the gap. The CDR3 protein is CSVADRLTYEQYF. As DNA, the CDR3 is TGCAGCGTGGCAGACAGGCTGACCTACGAGCAGTACTTC.

This clone was detected a few times. This CDR3 is also generated by other DNA sequences in the sample. The chain recombines TRBV29-1 with TRBJ1-1; no clear D. The CDR3 runs 11 residues. CDR1 and CDR2 from the germline V gene are SQVTM and ANQGSEA. Trimming cost V 4 bases and J 1 base, with 4 bases left between them. CDR3 sequence (DNA): TGCAGCGTTGGAAAGAACACTGAAGCTTTCTTT. Its translation: CSVGKNTEAFF.

This clone was counted only a few times. V is TRBV27 and J is TRBJ2-1; D possibly uses TRBD1 or TRBD2 (5 bases each). Deletions cut 7 bases from V and 0 bases from J, with 13 bases between. This CDR3 region has 15 residues. Germline V lookup: CDR1 MNHEY, CDR2 SMNVEV (reference sequence). The CDR3: CASTGTAPSYNEQFF. For the CDR3, the DNA is TGTGCCAGCACCGGGACGGCTCCCTCCTACAATGAGCAGTTCTTC.

This clone occurred a few times. The J gene is TRBJ1-1, the V gene TRBV5-1; perhaps TRBD1 as D (5 bases). The CDR3 extends over 15 amino acids. The V end was cut by 2 bases, the J end by 4 bases, with 15 bases between. The V gene's germline CDR1 is SGHRS and CDR2 YFSETQ. The DNA of the CDR3 is TGCGCCAGCAGCTTCACCCAGGGAAAGGGCACTGAAGCTTTCTTT. This encodes CASSFTQGKGTEAFF.

This clone has only a few counts. With only one base between it and a far larger clone, this is likely a read error. The chain joins TRBV30 to TRBJ2-7; TRBD2 is a possible D gene (6 bases). V was shortened by 1 base and J by 7 bases, with 23 bases between the two germline ends. The germline V gene encodes CDR1 GTSNPN and CDR2 SVGIG (reference sequence). CDR3 size: 16 residues. In nucleotides, the CDR3 is TGTGCCTGGAGTGGGCCGGGACTTGTGGGTTACAATGAGCAGTACTTC. Its protein is CAWSGPGLVGYNEQYF.

The rearrangement uses TRBV11-2 and TRBJ2-1, with 7 nucleotides matching TRBD2. J lost 3 bases, V lost 4 bases, and 6 bases had no gene match. CDR1 and CDR2 (germline): SGHAT, FQNNGV. This CDR3 is 15 amino acids long. CDR3 in DNA: TGTGCCAGCAGCTCCCCCGGGGGGAACTACAATGAGCAGTTCTTC. Its protein is CASSSPGGNYNEQFF.

There are a few counts of this clone. This chain links TRBV7-2 with TRBJ2-3; D uncertain. Germline CDR1 and CDR2: SGHTA and FQGNSA. Deletions cut 5 bases from V and 6 bases from J, with 15 bases between. The CDR3 contains 14 residues. This CDR3 reads CASSQITFVDTQYF. In DNA, the CDR3 is TGTGCCAGCAGCCAAATCACTTTTGTGGATACGCAGTATTTT. The variable domain in full, completed from reference TRBV7-2 and TRBJ2-3, reads GAGVSQSPSNKVTEKGKDVELRCDPISGHTALYWYRQSLGQGLEFLIYFQGNSAPDKSGLPSDRFSAERTGGSVSTLTIQRTQQEDSAVYLCASSQITFVDTQYFGPGTRLTVL.

This clone was observed a handful of times. The chain employs TRBV15 and TRBJ2-7; D not resolved. Germline loops: CDR1 LNHNV, CDR2 YYDKDF (reference sequence). This CDR3 is 15 amino acids long. V lost 1 base and J lost 0, with 10 bases in between. This CDR3 is CATSRVLGSSYEQYF. The CDR3 DNA follows: TGTGCCACCAGCAGAGTCCTCGGTTCCTCCTACGAGCAGTACTTC.

The gene calls are TRBV28 and TRBJ1-5, with a tentative D call TRBD1 (5 bases). Trimming took 7 bases from V and 1 from J, leaving 11 bases between them. The CDR3 covers 14 residues. CDR1 and CDR2 (germline): MDHEN, SYDVKM. The CDR3 nucleotides are TGTGCCAGCAAACACGGGGGGAGCAATCAGCCCCAGCATTTT. Its translation is CASKHGGSNQPQHF.

V is TRBV29-1 and J is TRBJ2-1, with 7 bases identical to TRBD2. This CDR3 has 14 residues. J was trimmed by 5 bases and V by 3 bases; bases with no gene match: 7. The V gene's germline CDR1 is SQVTM and CDR2 ANQGSEA. The CDR3 DNA is TGCAGCGTTGACGGGGGGAGGTTGCACAATGAGCAGTTCTTC. Encoded protein: CSVDGGRLHNEQFF.

This clone was counted a few times. The chain has TRBV29-1 and TRBJ1-2; possible D gene TRBD1, 5 bases. Trimming took off 6 bases at V and 0 bases at J, with 5 bases between the two ends. The CDR3 covers 11 residues. Germline CDR1 is SQVTM and CDR2 is ANQGSEA. This chain's CDR3 is CSVDTNYGYTF. CDR3 nucleotides: TGCAGCGTGGACACTAACTATGGCTACACCTTC.

This clone was seen a handful of times. This chain links TRBV27 with TRBJ1-2; D is perhaps TRBD1 (5 bases). Germline CDR1 is MNHEY and CDR2 is SMNVEV (reference sequence). The germline V and J ends were trimmed by 3 bases and 2 bases, with 10 bases remaining between them. The CDR3 has 14 residues. CDR3 nucleotide sequence: TGTGCCAGCAGTTTTAGGGGCGGCAACTATGGCTACACCTTC. It specifies CASSFRGGNYGYTF.

The chain uses TRBV29-1 and TRBJ1-2; no clear D gene. Trimming left V 7 bases short and J 4 bases short, with 16 bases between. This CDR3 has 13 residues. Germline V gene sequence: CDR1 SQVTM, CDR2 ANQGSEA. The CDR3 is CSALRGDSYGYTF. The CDR3 DNA is TGCAGCGCTCTCCGCGGGGATTCCTATGGCTACACCTTC. Based on the CDR3 plus reference TRBV29-1 and TRBJ1-2, the full variable domain is SAVISQKPSRDICQRGTSLTIQCQVDSQVTMMFWYRQQPGQSLTLIATANQGSEATYESGFVIDKFPISRPNLTFSTLTVSNMSPEDSSIYLCSALRGDSYGYTFGSGTRLTVV.

This clone occurred a few times. The chain combines TRBV5-1 with TRBJ2-7; D could derive from TRBD1 or TRBD2 (5 bases each). Trimming cost V 5 bases and J 0 bases, with 18 bases left between them. In germline, CDR1 is SGHRS, CDR2 YFSETQ. This CDR3 has 16 amino acids. The CDR3 sequence is CASRPTGQSISYEQYF. CDR3 DNA sequence: TGCGCCAGCAGACCGACGGGGCAGTCCATCTCCTACGAGCAGTACTTC.